Reported below is one TCR beta chain. Its antigen remains unidentified. No base qualities exist here, and no much larger clone lies one base off it. CDR1 is given as MNHNS and CDR2 as SASEGT, both from the germline V gene. The CDR3 has 15 amino acids, counting the end cysteine and phenylalanine. The CDR3 DNA has 45 bases and is translated from base 1. V and J are truncated by 1 base and 0 bases respectively, leaving an intervening sequence of 9 bases. The data were taken from a study of vaccination and CD4 T cells after COVID-19 (dated by TCRdb to 2022 to 2024). About the full investigation: The convalescent cohort included six males and four females, with two Hispanic individuals, seven Caucasians, two Asians and one multiracial person. Two doses of either the Pfizer-BioNTech BNT162b2 vaccine (n=8) or the Moderna mRNA-1273 vaccine (n=2) were administered to participants. Post-COVID blood samples were collected from convalescent patients a median of approximately 100 days after diagnosis, with a range of roughly 35 to 161 days. Post-vaccine blood samples were collected a median of about 69 days after the second vaccine dose, ranging from about 14 to 241 days. The cultures were stimulated with overlapping spike peptide pools from SARS-CoV-2 and from the common cold coronaviruses HCoV-NL63, HCoV-OC43 and HCoV-229E. In control cultures, a CEFX viral epitope pool was used as positive control, an HIV-1 Nef peptide pool was used as negative control, or no peptide was added. The spike-specific CD4+ TCR repertoire was compared before and after mRNA vaccination in about nine COVID-19 convalescent patients and a handful of infection-naive healthy vaccine recipients.

The investigation overall reported the following: Relatively few convalescent patients were included in the study, and early timepoints after natural infection were not analyzed. The median count of SARS-CoV-2-reactive clonotypes went up from approximately 20 after infection to a few dozen after vaccination, although the change was not significant. Of the vaccine-specific clones found in convalescent patients, nearly all (304 of 307) were mono-reactive for SARS-CoV-2 spike instead of being cross-reactive with common cold coronaviruses. Among convalescent patients, a median approximately 88% of the SARS-CoV-2-reactive clones seen after vaccination appeared only after vaccination, which suggests priming specific to the vaccine.

The treatment or condition label, read with the paper, signifies: approximately 9-day PBMC culture with coronavirus spike peptide pools or control peptides (ViraFEST assay). The ViraFEST assay, used in the study, expanded antigen-specific T cells with peptide pools and then identified the expanded clonotypes through TCR sequencing. Negative nucleocapsid antibody tests taken both before and after vaccination confirmed that the healthy vaccine recipients had no prior SARS-CoV-2 infection. Each well held some 2 million PBMCs cultured with roughly 10 ug/ml peptide pools in IMDM containing about 5% human AB serum and approximately 10 IU/ml IL-2. Half of the culture medium was replaced with fresh IL-2-containing medium on days 3 and 7. CD4+ T cells were isolated after approximately eleven days of culture through negative selection using the EasySep CD4+ T cell isolation kit. Ficoll-Paque Plus gradient centrifugation was used to isolate PBMCs from whole blood, and the isolated PBMCs were then either used fresh or cryopreserved at -140C. In general, triplicate wells were set up for every culture condition.

Library prep was done by PCR. TCR sequencing of DNA from cultured CD4+ T cells used the Oncomine TCR Beta short-read assay at the Johns Hopkins FTIC core. Genomic DNA was extracted from the cultured CD4+ T cells with the QIAamp micro DNA kit. Oncomine TCR Beta libraries made from cultured CD4+ T cells were pooled using unique dual indexes and sequenced on an Illumina iSeq 100. From the authors' description of their analysis: Non-productive sequences were removed, and CDR3s not starting with C, not ending with F or W, or shorter than 7 amino acids were discarded. The MANAFEST web application was used to identify antigen-specific clonotypes by comparing peptide-stimulated wells against reference wells and other culture wells. For a clone to be called positive, the clone needed an FDR below 0.05, an odds ratio above 5, and a productive frequency above 0.1% in at least two of three replicate wells. Cross-reactive clonotypes were defined as significantly expanded in both SARS-CoV-2 spike wells and at least one common cold coronavirus spike condition. Using R version 3.6.1, CDR3 homology was evaluated through Levenshtein distances (stringdist) along with unrooted phylogenetic trees (ape). The public reads were run again by TCRdb, first through fastp at Q25 and then through MiXCR, and only productive beta chains were kept. One record per CDR3 amino acid sequence lists the most common genes and DNA. For this entry, the V and J calls and clone size follow TCRdb and not the study's own pipeline. The sample profile shows about 23,000 distinct CDR3 sequences; more than 40% of them were found once. 19% of the sample comes from the top ten.

The chain joins TRBV6-1 to TRBJ1-1, and TRBD1 may be the D gene, going by 6 matching bases. This sample comprised CD4+ T cells from blood, cultured in vitro, obtained before SARS-CoV-2 vaccination. The sequence derives from a human donor who received a COVID-19 vaccine. The CDR3 region: CASSEDRVMNTEAFF. The nucleotides are TGTGCCAGCAGTGAAGACAGGGTCATGAACACTGAAGCTTTCTTT.